These 23 T cell receptor beta chains were sequenced from one sample in a study of blood T cell repertoires in COVID-19. Sequenced by immunoSEQ multiplex PCR; TCRdb stores in-frame clones only, minus some. The sample carries over 200,000 clones, roughly 87% recorded once. Sequenced material: peripheral blood. These receptors were obtained from a man aged 40-49 years with active or convalescent COVID-19.

This chain links TRBV28 with TRBJ1-1; the match to TRBD1 covers 8 bases. The CDR3 runs to 16 residues. Germline CDR1 is MDHEN and CDR2 is SYDVKM. V lost 8 bases and J lost 1; bases outside the gene matches: 12. This chain's CDR3 is CASGIPGTGQNTEAFF. The CDR3 DNA sequence: TGTGCCAGCGGGATTCCCGGGACAGGACAGAACACTGAAGCTTTCTTT.

This clone was detected only once. The chain recombines TRBV28 with TRBJ2-4, with D possibly matching TRBD1 (5 bases). The germline V gene has CDR1 MDHEN and CDR2 SYDVKM. The length of the CDR3 is 17 residues. Trimming shortened V by 6 bases and J by 0 bases, and 18 bases separated the two germline ends. The CDR3 loop reads CASSVGAYETAKNIQYF. The CDR3 DNA sequence: TGTGCCAGCAGCGTAGGGGCTTATGAGACAGCCAAAAACATTCAGTACTTC.

V is TRBV9 and J is TRBJ1-2; D is perhaps TRBD1 (6 bases). The CDR3 extends over 17 amino acids. The germline V gene encodes CDR1 SGDLS and CDR2 YYNGEE. The V end was cut by 0 bases, the J end by 0 bases, with 15 bases between. CDR3 coding DNA: TGTGCCAGCAGCGTAGTGACAGGCGGATACCCTAACTATGGCTACACCTTC. Amino acids: CASSVVTGGYPNYGYTF.

The rearrangement links TRBV28 to TRBJ2-7, with D maybe TRBD1 (6 bases). This CDR3 is 14 amino acids long. V was pared by 5 bases and J by 0 bases, with 11 bases between. Germline V gene data show CDR1 as MDHEN and CDR2 as SYDVKM. The DNA of the CDR3 is TGTGCCAGCAGTCAAACAGGGAACTCCTACGAGCAGTACTTC. This codes for CASSQTGNSYEQYF.

With regard to this clone: A junction boundary mismatches the germline segment, possibly from a read error. The chain couples TRBV6-1 to TRBJ2-1; TRBD2 matches 10 bases. This CDR3 is built from 15 residues. Germline V CDR1 and CDR2: MNHNS, SASEGT. The CDR3 DNA is TGTGCCAGCAGTGAAATCCAGCGGGGGGGAGGTGAGCAATTCTTC. Amino acids: CASSEIQRGGGEQFF.

The count of this clone is one. V is TRBV27 and J is TRBJ2-1; D may be TRBD1 (5 bases). The CDR3 extends over 13 amino acids. V lost 8 bases to trimming and J lost 3 bases, with 11 bases between them. Germline V gene data show CDR1 as MNHEY and CDR2 as SMNVEV (reference sequence). The CDR3 protein is CASAGLYYNEQFF. CDR3 nucleotides: TGTGCCAGCGCAGGGCTATACTACAATGAGCAGTTCTTC.

V and J are TRBV15 and TRBJ1-3, with no clear D. With 1 base removed from V and 4 bases from J, the gap between germline ends came to 11 bases. The CDR3 runs 15 residues. Germline V gene lookup returns CDR1 LNHNV and CDR2 YYDKDF (reference sequence). CDR3 sequence (DNA): TGTGCCACCAGCAGAGGGGGAGGGAACGGAAACACCATATATTTT. Translating it yields CATSRGGGNGNTIYF.

The V call is TRBV10-2, the J call TRBJ1-2; TRBD1 might be the D (6 bases). There are 12 residues in the CDR3. Germline assignment: CDR1 WSHSY and CDR2 SAAADI. V was clipped by 7 bases and J by 5 bases, with 11 bases between them. CDR3 sequence: CASTGQPYGYTF. The CDR3 DNA is TGCGCCAGCACAGGACAGCCATATGGCTACACCTTC.

J is TRBJ2-7 and V is TRBV7-2; TRBD1 is a possible D gene (6 bases). CDR1 is SGHTA and CDR2 is FQGNSA in the germline V gene. Trimming removed 2 bases at V and 4 bases at J, with 12 bases between. CDR3 size: 14 residues. The CDR3 loop reads CASSLTRGQYEQYF. CDR3 bases: TGTGCCAGCAGCTTAACCAGGGGCCAATACGAGCAGTACTTC.

This chain connects TRBV5-4 to TRBJ1-6; no firm D call. The germline CDR1 and CDR2 sequences are SGHNT and YYREEE (reference sequence). Trimming took 2 bases from V and 6 from J, leaving 3 bases between them. The CDR3 runs 12 residues. The CDR3 loop reads CASSFGNSPLHF. CDR3 DNA sequence: TGTGCCAGCAGCTTCGGTAATTCACCCCTCCACTTT.

This chain joins TRBV27 and TRBJ2-1; TRBD1 matches 11 bases. Germline values: CDR1 MNHEY, CDR2 SMNVEV (reference sequence). The CDR3 consists of 16 residues. Trimming removed 5 bases from V and 4 bases from J; junction bases left unmatched: 7. In DNA, the CDR3 is TGTGCCAGCAGTCTCGGGACAGGGGGTTCTTACAATGAGCAGTTCTTC. This translates into CASSLGTGGSYNEQFF.

In DNA form, the CDR3 reads TGTGCCAGCAGTTCCAACTTAATCAGGGGCGTAAACACCATATATTTT. Its translation: CASSSNLIRGVNTIYF. This chain links TRBV27 with TRBJ1-3, with D possibly TRBD1 on 6 matching bases. CDR1 and CDR2 from the germline V gene are MNHEY and SMNVEV (reference sequence). The CDR3 has 16 amino acids. Trimming took off 4 bases at V and 6 bases at J, with 19 bases between the two ends.

The CDR3 loop is CASSYLTEAFF. CDR3 sequence (DNA): TGTGCCAGCAGTTATCTCACTGAAGCTTTCTTT. This chain connects TRBV27 to TRBJ1-1; D is unresolved. The CDR3 covers 11 residues. V lost 4 bases and J lost 4, with 4 bases in between. CDR1 and CDR2 (germline): MNHEY, SMNVEV (reference sequence).

The chain carries TRBV10-2 and TRBJ1-5, with 7 positions matching TRBD1. With V trimmed by 6 bases and J by 4 bases, 3 bases remained unmatched. This CDR3 comprises 13 residues. The germline gives CDR1 WSHSY, CDR2 SAAADI. The CDR3 sequence is CASRQGQNQPQHF. The DNA of the CDR3 is TGCGCCAGCAGGCAGGGACAGAATCAGCCCCAGCATTTT.

The table lists this clone with a count of one. The rearrangement joins TRBV5-1 to TRBJ2-1; TRBD1 matches 7 bases. The V and J ends lost 7 bases and 1 base, in that order; junction bases with no gene match: 11. The CDR3 contains 16 residues. From germline, CDR1 is SGHRS and CDR2 YFSETQ. Written as DNA, the CDR3 is TGCGCCAGCTCCCCCCCTCTCAGGGGGTCCTACAATGAGCAGTTCTTC. It codes for CASSPPLRGSYNEQFF.

The chain joins TRBV19 to TRBJ1-5; 10 bases agree with TRBD1. Germline values: CDR1 LNHDA, CDR2 SQIVND (reference sequence). CDR3 length equals 15 residues. V gave up 6 bases and J gave up 4 bases; unmatched junction bases: 6. The DNA for the CDR3 is TGTGCCAGTAGCTGGGACAGGGGACTTAATCAGCCCCAGCATTTT. It is translated as CASSWDRGLNQPQHF.

This clone was seen a few times. The J gene is TRBJ1-2, the V gene TRBV24-1; 8 bases fit TRBD1. The germline V gene has CDR1 KGHDR and CDR2 SFDVKD. The CDR3 spans 15 residues. Unmatched junction bases numbered 6, after V lost 5 bases and J lost 2 bases. CDR3 sequence reads: CATSARTGSNYGYTF. The DNA for the CDR3 is TGTGCCACCAGTGCGAGGACAGGGTCCAACTATGGCTACACCTTC.

J is TRBJ1-2 and V is TRBV9; 11 nucleotides agree with TRBD1. The ends lost 0 bases at V and 7 bases at J; junction bases unmatched: 11. This CDR3 is built from 17 residues. The V gene's germline CDR1 is SGDLS and CDR2 YYNGEE. CDR3 protein: CASSVAPEDRGLGGYTF. CDR3 DNA: TGTGCCAGCAGCGTAGCTCCAGAGGACAGGGGGCTCGGTGGCTACACCTTC. Looking up the rest from reference TRBV9 and TRBJ1-2 gives the full variable domain: DSGVTQTPKHLITATGQRVTLRCSPRSGDLSVYWYQQSLDQGLQFLIQYYNGEERAKGNILERFSAQQFPDLHSELNLSSLELGDSALYFCASSVAPEDRGLGGYTFGSGTRLTVV.

This chain uses TRBV30 with TRBJ2-3; D is possibly TRBD1 (6 bases). In germline, CDR1 is GTSNPN, CDR2 SVGIG (reference sequence). CDR3 length: 13 amino acids. Trimming left V 0 bases short and J 3 bases short, with 7 bases between. This CDR3 is CAWSVGTTDTQYF. Written as DNA, the CDR3 is TGTGCCTGGAGTGTAGGGACAACAGATACGCAGTATTTT. The complete variable domain, with remaining parts taken from reference TRBV30 and TRBJ2-3, reads SQTIHQWPATLVQPVGSPLSLECTVEGTSNPNLYWYRQAAGRGLQLLFYSVGIGQISSEVPQNLSASRPQDRQFILSSKKLLLSDSGFYLCAWSVGTTDTQYFGPGTRLTVL.

The chain links TRBV9 to TRBJ1-1; no reliable D call. This CDR3 is 16 amino acids long. The germline CDR1 and CDR2 sequences are SGDLS and YYNGEE. V shed 0 bases and J shed 1 base, with 13 bases lying between them. CDR3 DNA: TGTGCCAGCAGCGTAGAGGCCAGGCCTGAGAACACTGAAGCTTTCTTT. The encoded protein is CASSVEARPENTEAFF. The full variable domain, in which reference TRBV9 and TRBJ1-1 provide the parts outside the CDR3, is DSGVTQTPKHLITATGQRVTLRCSPRSGDLSVYWYQQSLDQGLQFLIQYYNGEERAKGNILERFSAQQFPDLHSELNLSSLELGDSALYFCASSVEARPENTEAFFGQGTRLTVV.

The chain has TRBV9 and TRBJ1-1; 7 bases agree with TRBD1. The CDR3 covers 15 residues. Per germline, CDR1 SGDLS and CDR2 YYNGEE. Germline trimming cut 0 bases from V and 0 bases from J; bases unmatched to any gene: 2. The chain's CDR3 is CASSVEGQLNTEAFF. DNA for the CDR3: TGTGCCAGCAGCGTAGAGGGACAGTTGAACACTGAAGCTTTCTTT.

V gene TRBV6-5 combines with J gene TRBJ1-1; TRBD1 matches at 9 bases. Germline assignment: CDR1 MNHEY and CDR2 SVGAGI. This CDR3 spans 14 amino acids. The V segment lost 5 bases and the J segment 7 bases; nucleotides outside the gene matches: 8. The CDR3 DNA reads TGTGCCAGCAGTCTAGGACAGGGGCATGTTGAAGCTTTCTTT. Its translation is CASSLGQGHVEAFF.

The J gene is TRBJ1-1, the V gene TRBV29-1; a possible D gene is TRBD1 (5 bases). This CDR3 is built from 12 residues. Germline CDR1 is SQVTM and CDR2 is ANQGSEA. Trimming took off 1 base at V and 5 bases at J, with 8 bases between the two ends. CDR3 sequence (DNA): TGCAGCGTTGAAGGGGGCCGAACTGAAGCTTTCTTT. It specifies CSVEGGRTEAFF.